This note documents a single T cell receptor (beta chain) sequence. These data originate in a study of cytomegalovirus exposure and HLA in healthy donors. The ends lost 5 bases at V and 5 bases at J; junction bases unmatched: 6. This CDR3 spans 15 amino acids. Germline CDR1 MNHNY, CDR2 SVGAGI (reference sequence). 13 Jbeta primers and 60 Vbeta primers were used for the PCR. The assay was immunoSEQ multiplex PCR, and TCRdb's table has in-frame clones only and misses some. The table lists around 210,000 clones, 60% to 80% of them singletons. Sequenced: PBMCs. The genes are TRBV6-6 and TRBJ2-1, with 10 positions matching TRBD2. The TCR comes from a young woman in good health and CMV-seronegative. CDR3 coding DNA: TGTGCCAGCAGTCCCATAGCGGGGGGTCACAATGAGCAGTTCTTC. The encoded protein is CASSPIAGGHNEQFF.